The clone carrying this T cell receptor beta chain came up once. The target antigen is unknown. The data were taken from a study of cytomegalovirus exposure and HLA in healthy donors. Study-wide points: Researchers counted roughly 160 TCR beta chains as cytomegalovirus-associated. According to a subsequent analysis, TCR clusters from the first cohort were inclined to appear together in the 110 or so validation repertoires.

The CDR3 has 13 residues. CDR1 and CDR2 from the germline V gene are MNHNS and SASEGT. Trimming stripped 6 bases from V and 7 bases from J, with 12 bases between. The method was immunoSEQ multiplex PCR; TCRdb's version includes in-frame clones alone and lacks a portion of them. This sample yields roughly 120,000 clones, of which roughly 90% are seen a single time; about 2% belongs to the top ten. The source is a woman between 18 and 29 years old in good health and CMV-seronegative. The gene calls are TRBV6-1 and TRBJ2-2; D gene ambiguous. Sequenced input: PBMCs. The CDR3 region is CASRNSEVGELFF. Here the CDR3 DNA reads TGTGCCAGCAGGAACAGTGAAGTCGGGGAGCTGTTTTTT.